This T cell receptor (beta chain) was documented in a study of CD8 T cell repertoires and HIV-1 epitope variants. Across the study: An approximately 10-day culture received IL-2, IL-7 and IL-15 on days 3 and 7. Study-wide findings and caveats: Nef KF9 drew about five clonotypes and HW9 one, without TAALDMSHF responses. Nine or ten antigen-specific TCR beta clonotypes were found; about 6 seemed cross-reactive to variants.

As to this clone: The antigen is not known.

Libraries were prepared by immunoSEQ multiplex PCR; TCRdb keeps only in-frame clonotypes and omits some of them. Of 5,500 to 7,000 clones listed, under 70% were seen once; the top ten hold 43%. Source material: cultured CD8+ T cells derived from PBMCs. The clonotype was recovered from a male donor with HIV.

CDR3 bases: TGCGCCAGCAGTCCTCAGGGGCGCGTCTATGGCTACACCTTC. Translating gives CASSPQGRVYGYTF. V is TRBV23-1 and J is TRBJ1-2, with D tentatively TRBD1 (6 bases). TRBV23-1 is marked as an open reading frame, function uncertain. The CDR3 covers 14 residues. The V and J ends lost 4 bases and 4 bases respectively, with 13 bases between them.